One and the same sample provided the 18 T cell receptor beta chains below, sequenced in a study of glioma-infiltrating T cells after dendritic cell vaccination. The data were produced by immunoSEQ multiplex PCR, yet TCRdb's version contains in-frame clones alone and is incomplete. The sample includes around 21,000 clones, around 79% of them seen just once. The sequencing used blood, collected before dendritic cell vaccination. The receptors were gathered from a human donor with glioblastoma.

CDR3 residues: CASSFRSPGAPYEQYF. CDR3 in DNA: TGTGCCAGCAGCTTTCGATCCCCAGGGGCTCCCTACGAGCAGTACTTC. The chain combines TRBV13 with TRBJ2-7; weak D call: TRBD1 (6 bases). This CDR3 contains 16 residues. CDR1 and CDR2 from the germline V gene are PRHDT and FYEKMQ (reference sequence). Deletions cut 3 bases from V and 2 bases from J, with 17 bases between.

The chain has TRBV2 and TRBJ1-6, with D hard to call. Germline-derived CDR1 and CDR2 are SNHLY and FYNNEI. V was shortened by 4 bases and J by 7 bases, with 11 bases between the two germline ends. The CDR3 runs to 14 residues. CDR3 DNA sequence: TGTGCCAGCAGTGGGGTGGCGGAGAATTCACCCCTCCACTTT. Translation: CASSGVAENSPLHF.

The CDR3 region is CASKPAGATNEKLFF. In DNA, the CDR3 is TGTGCCAGTAAACCGGCAGGGGCAACTAATGAAAAACTGTTTTTT. This chain joins TRBV7-2 and TRBJ1-4; maybe TRBD1 (6 bases). V lost 9 bases and J 0 bases, leaving 14 bases between the germline ends. Germline CDR1 and CDR2: SGHTA and FQGNSA. CDR3 size: 15 residues.

This clone was recorded a few times. The J gene is TRBJ2-3, the V gene TRBV21-1; TRBD2 is the table's D call and was not checked against the DNA. TRBV21-1 is deemed a pseudogene. This CDR3 contains 17 residues. The CDR3 nucleotides read TGTGCCAGCAGCGCAAGGACTAGCGTAACTAGCACAGATACGCAGTATTTT. Translated, it gives CASSARTSVTSTDTQYF.

The chain employs TRBV19 and TRBJ2-1, with D perhaps TRBD2 (5 bases). The CDR3 totals 15 residues. Trimming took 5 bases from V and 5 from J, leaving 16 bases between them. Per the germline V gene, CDR1 is LNHDA and CDR2 is SQIVND (reference sequence). The CDR3 loop is CASSQLALYHNEQFF. The CDR3 DNA follows: TGTGCCAGTAGTCAGCTAGCCCTTTACCACAATGAGCAGTTCTTC.

The genes are TRBV14 and TRBJ2-1, with 7 nucleotides matching TRBD1. The CDR3 covers 14 residues. With V trimmed by 6 bases and J by 3 bases, 5 bases remained unmatched. The germline CDR1 and CDR2 sequences are SGHDN and FVKESK. CDR3 in DNA: TGTGCCAGCAGATCGACAGGGAACTACAATGAGCAGTTCTTC. Translating it yields CASRSTGNYNEQFF.

The chain carries TRBV27 and TRBJ2-5; D gene unclear. Germline values: CDR1 MNHEY, CDR2 SMNVEV (reference sequence). V shed 1 base and J shed 4 bases, with 7 bases lying between them. CDR3 length equals 13 residues. CDR3 coding DNA: TGTGCCAGCAGTTTATTCCCGGGAGAGACCCAGTACTTC. It is translated as CASSLFPGETQYF.

The V call is TRBV25-1, the J call TRBJ1-2; tentatively, D is TRBD1 (5 bases). CDR1 and CDR2 (germline): MGHDK, SYGVNS. This CDR3 has 12 residues. V dropped 1 base and J dropped 7 bases, with 7 bases sitting between them. In DNA, the CDR3 is TGTGCCAGCAGTGAATCCGGGGGTGGCTACACCTTC. Encoded protein: CASSESGGGYTF.

The J gene is TRBJ2-3, the V gene TRBV5-1; the D gene is possibly TRBD1 (6 bases). Germline V gene data show CDR1 as SGHRS and CDR2 as YFSETQ. The CDR3 contains 17 residues. With 0 bases removed from V and 0 bases from J, the gap between germline ends came to 14 bases. The CDR3 loop is CASSLAGALTSTDTQYF. DNA for the CDR3: TGCGCCAGCAGCTTGGCAGGGGCCCTCACTAGCACAGATACGCAGTATTTT.

The V call is TRBV6-1, the J call TRBJ2-5; TRBD2 agrees at 8 bases. The J call is doubtful: the DNA matches TRBJ2-7 better. CDR3 length equals 15 residues. Per the germline V gene, CDR1 is MNHNS and CDR2 is SASEGT. This CDR3 reads CASERGGAGSYEQYF. CDR3 bases: TGTGCCAGCGAACGGGGGGGGGCAGGGTCCTACGAGCAGTACTTC.

This chain joins TRBV14 and TRBJ1-2; D might be TRBD1 (6 bases). CDR3 length equals 16 residues. Trimming left V 4 bases short and J 1 base short, with 16 bases between. Germline lookup yields CDR1 SGHDN and CDR2 FVKESK. CDR3 bases: TGTGCCAGCAGCCGGGCAGGCCTGGGACATAACTATGGCTACACCTTC. Amino acid sequence: CASSRAGLGHNYGYTF.

This chain connects TRBV27 to TRBJ2-6; D gene uncertain. Germline-derived CDR1 and CDR2 are MNHEY and SMNVEV (reference sequence). CDR3 length: 16 residues. The V and J ends lost 0 bases and 0 bases respectively, with 6 bases between them. The CDR3 loop is CASSLSRVSGANVLTF. The CDR3 nucleotides read TGTGCCAGCAGTTTATCACGGGTCTCTGGGGCCAACGTCCTGACTTTC.

The CDR3 spells CASSPNSGGTYEQYF. The CDR3 DNA follows: TGTGCCAGCAGCCCCAATAGCGGGGGCACCTACGAGCAGTACTTC. V and J are TRBV4-2 and TRBJ2-7; the match to TRBD2 covers 9 bases. The V gene's germline CDR1 is LGHNA and CDR2 YNFKEQ. The CDR3 totals 15 residues. V dropped 4 bases and J dropped 2; count of bases not matched to a gene: 6.

V gene TRBV13 combines with J gene TRBJ2-6, with 12 nucleotides matching TRBD1. This CDR3 region has 18 residues. Per germline, CDR1 PRHDT and CDR2 FYEKMQ (reference sequence). The junction had 5 bases not matched to a gene; V was cut back by 5 bases and J by 0 bases. CDR3 protein: CASSGGQGAPSGANVLTF. The CDR3 nucleotides read TGTGCCAGCAGCGGGGGACAGGGGGCTCCCTCTGGGGCCAACGTCCTGACTTTC.

Judged by abundance, this clone is large. J is TRBJ2-3 and V is TRBV10-3; 7 nucleotides align to TRBD2. Germline values: CDR1 ENHRY, CDR2 SYGVKD. The CDR3 is 15 amino acids. Losses at the gene ends were 5 bases for V and 0 bases for J; bases not matched to a gene: 5. The CDR3 is CAISYRDYSTDTQYF. The CDR3 DNA follows: TGTGCCATCAGTTACCGGGACTATAGCACAGATACGCAGTATTTT.

The V gene is TRBV15, the J gene TRBJ2-3; possible D gene TRBD2, 5 bases. Germline V gene data show CDR1 as LNHNV and CDR2 as YYDKDF (reference sequence). The CDR3 totals 15 residues. V lost 5 bases and J 3 bases, leaving 15 bases between the germline ends. The CDR3 reads CATSGREIRTDTQYF. CDR3 nucleotide sequence: TGTGCCACCAGCGGCCGGGAAATACGGACAGATACGCAGTATTTT.

This chain joins TRBV4-3 and TRBJ2-2; D might be TRBD1 (6 bases). The CDR3 loop spans 15 amino acids. Germline lookup yields CDR1 LGHNA and CDR2 YSLEER. V gave up 4 bases and J gave up 5 bases, with 14 bases separating them. CDR3 region: CASSLGGDVTGELFF. CDR3 nucleotide sequence: TGCGCCAGCAGCCTAGGGGGAGACGTAACCGGGGAGCTGTTTTTT.

V usage is TRBV2 and J usage is TRBJ1-2; D is possibly TRBD1 (5 bases). The V gene's germline CDR1 is SNHLY and CDR2 FYNNEI. The V end lost 6 bases, the J end lost 6 bases, and 14 bases lay between the germline ends. This CDR3 comprises 13 residues. The CDR3 DNA sequence: TGTGCCAGCAGGCTGGACCAAGGGGATGGCTACACCTTC. As protein: CASRLDQGDGYTF.